These 8 T cell receptor beta chains were sequenced from one sample in a study of T cells after yellow fever vaccination. Each CDR3 protein gets one entry after TCRdb re-called the 5' RACE reads with MiXCR. This table holds about 200,000 distinct CDR3 sequences, about 3% found once. Specimen: CD4+ T cells sorted from PBMCs, collected 10 days after the yellow fever booster vaccination. The receptors were gathered from a man aged 18-30 years who received the YFV17D yellow fever vaccine.

This clonotype has only a few counts. The gene calls are TRBV5-1 and TRBJ2-3, with D possibly TRBD1 on 5 matching bases. The CDR3 has 14 amino acids. V lost 2 bases to trimming and J lost 2 bases, with 9 bases between them. Germline V gives CDR1 SGHRS, CDR2 YFSETQ. The CDR3 sequence is CASSFPGITDTQYF. The CDR3 DNA sequence: TGCGCCAGCAGCTTTCCAGGGATCACAGATACGCAGTATTTT.

This clonotype has at least ten counts. The chain couples TRBV15 to TRBJ2-7; D is perhaps TRBD1 (5 bases). In germline, CDR1 is LNHNV, CDR2 YYDKDF (reference sequence). Trimming pared 2 bases from V and 0 bases from J, leaving 8 bases between. This CDR3 is built from 14 residues. The CDR3 is CATSRTGRSYEQYV. The CDR3 nucleotides read TGTGCCACCAGCAGAACAGGACGCTCCTACGAGCAGTACGTC.

CDR3 region: CASGRQGGYEQYV. The CDR3 DNA is TGTGCCAGCGGACGCCAGGGTGGCTACGAGCAGTACGTC. The chain recombines TRBV2 with TRBJ2-7; D is possibly TRBD1 (5 bases). Germline V gene sequence: CDR1 SNHLY, CDR2 FYNNEI. CDR3 length: 13 residues. V lost 8 bases to trimming and J lost 3 bases, with 14 bases between them.

This clonotype was seen at least ten times. The chain couples TRBV3-1 to TRBJ2-1, with D possibly matching TRBD1 (6 bases). CDR3 size: 16 residues. V gave up 4 bases and J gave up 7 bases, with 20 bases separating them. The germline V gene encodes CDR1 LGHDT and CDR2 YNNKEL (reference sequence). CDR3 nucleotide sequence: TGTGCCAGCAGCCTTAGACCACAGGGAACGTGGAATGAGCAGTTCTTC. This encodes CASSLRPQGTWNEQFF.

CDR3 in DNA: TGTGCCAGTAGTATGGGGGGTTCTAACTATGGCTACACCTTC. This translates into CASSMGGSNYGYTF. This chain joins TRBV19 and TRBJ1-2; TRBD1 might be the D (5 bases). This CDR3 region has 14 residues. V was trimmed by 3 bases and J by 0 bases, leaving 8 bases between them. The germline gives CDR1 LNHDA, CDR2 SQIVND (reference sequence).

The table lists this clonotype with many counts. The V and J genes are TRBV7-9 and TRBJ2-5, with a tentative D call TRBD2 (5 bases). The ends were cut back, 5 bases at V and 5 bases at J, with 18 bases in the middle. The CDR3 runs to 15 residues. Germline assignment: CDR1 SEHNR and CDR2 FQNEAQ (reference sequence). CDR3 region: CASSEVRGGGETQYF. DNA of the CDR3: TGTGCCAGCAGCGAGGTCCGGGGTGGTGGGGAGACCCAGTACTTC.

The chain recombines TRBV18 with TRBJ1-1; TRBD1 matches at 8 bases. Germline V gene lookup returns CDR1 KGHSH and CDR2 LQKENI. Trimming at V came to 10 bases and at J to 0 bases, leaving 10 bases not matched to a gene. The CDR3 runs 15 residues. In nucleotides, the CDR3 is TGTGCCACCTACCGGGGGACAGGATTGAACACTGAAGCTTTCTTT. Its protein product is CATYRGTGLNTEAFF. Together with reference TRBV18 and TRBJ1-1, the CDR3 gives the full variable domain: NAGVMQNPRHLVRRRGQEARLRCSPMKGHSHVYWYRQLPEEGLKFMVYLQKENIIDESGMPKERFSAEFPKEGPSILRIQQVVRGDSAAYFCATYRGTGLNTEAFFGQGTRLTVV.

This clonotype was seen at least ten times. This CDR3 is CASSSSGGLGELFF. CDR3 coding DNA: TGTGCCAGCAGCTCTAGCGGGGGGCTCGGGGAGCTGTTTTTT. The genes are TRBV7-3 and TRBJ2-2, with 11 bases matching TRBD2. Germline lookup yields CDR1 SGHTA and CDR2 FQGTGA. J gave up 7 bases and V 4 bases, and 2 bases lay outside the gene matches. CDR3 size: 14 residues.